The T cell receptor beta chain under discussion was sequenced for a study of CD8 T cells in Susac syndrome. Reverse transcription of roughly 0.5 to 1 ug RNA was performed with random hexamers. TCRdb itself ran the immunoSEQ multiplex PCR reads through MiXCR, one entry per CDR3 protein. The sample has hundreds of thousands of distinct CDR3 sequences, around 93% seen once. The TCR originated in a human donor with multiple sclerosis. The sample consisted of CD4+ T cells from PBMCs.

Here the CDR3 reads CASTRDLGVTDTQYF. CDR3 coding DNA: TGTGCCAGCACTCGGGACCTAGGCGTGACAGATACGCAGTATTTT. This rearrangement joins TRBV7-9 to TRBJ2-3; D assignment may be TRBD1 or TRBD2 (5 bases each). Germline V gene lookup returns CDR1 SEHNR and CDR2 FQNEAQ (reference sequence). The CDR3 sequence is 15 residues long. V lost 7 bases, J lost 3 bases, and 17 bases lay in between.